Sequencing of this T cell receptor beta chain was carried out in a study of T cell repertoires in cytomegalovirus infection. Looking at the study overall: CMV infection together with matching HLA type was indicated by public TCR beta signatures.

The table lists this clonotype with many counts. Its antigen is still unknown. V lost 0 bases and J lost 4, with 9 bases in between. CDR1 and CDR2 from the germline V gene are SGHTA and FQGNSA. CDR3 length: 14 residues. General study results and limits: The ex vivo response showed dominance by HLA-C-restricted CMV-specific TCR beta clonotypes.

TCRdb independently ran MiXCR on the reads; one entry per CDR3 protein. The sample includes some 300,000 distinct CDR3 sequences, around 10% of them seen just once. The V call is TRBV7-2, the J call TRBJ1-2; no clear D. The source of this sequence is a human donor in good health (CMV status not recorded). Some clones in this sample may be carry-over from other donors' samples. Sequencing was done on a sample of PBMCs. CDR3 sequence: CASSLARASYGYTF. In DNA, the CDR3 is TGTGCCAGCAGCTTAGCGCGGGCGAGCTATGGCTACACCTTC.